This T cell receptor beta chain was sequenced in a study of blood T cell repertoires in COVID-19. Residents of approximately 25 US areas, aged roughly 18 to 90 years, made up the participants. The CDR3 has 18 amino acids. CDR1 LGHDT and CDR2 YNNKEL come from the germline V gene (reference sequence). Germline trimming cut 4 bases from V and 5 bases from J; bases unmatched to any gene: 19. Only in-frame clones appear in the TCRdb table, and some are missing; sequencing was by immunoSEQ multiplex PCR. Among more than 250,000 clones listed, roughly 86% were seen once. The chain has TRBV3-1 (or the pseudogene TRBV3-2) and TRBJ1-1, with 7 positions matching TRBD1. This TCR came from a woman younger than 45 who had recovered from COVID-19. The sample comprised PBMCs or T cells enriched from blood (not recorded which). CDR3 bases: TGTGCCAGCAGCCCCCCACGACAGGGCGCGACTTTAGGTACTGAAGCTTTCTTT. It encodes CASSPPRQGATLGTEAFF.